These 6 T cell receptor beta chains originate from one sample sequenced in a study of CD4 T cells in relation to SARS-CoV-2 and coronaviruses. These receptors have no known antigen. CD4+ T cells from unexposed donors were obtained before the COVID-19 pandemic (2011-2018). CD4+ T cells were isolated from the cells after about 11 days of culture. Here immunoSEQ multiplex PCR was the method, and the copy in TCRdb shows in-frame clones only, minus some. The table records about 19,000 clones, around four fifths of them present only once. Sequencing used CD4+ T cells from PBMCs, cultured in vitro. These receptors originate from a human donor in good health.

The chain has TRBV28 and TRBJ2-4; D gene unclear. Germline V gene lookup returns CDR1 MDHEN and CDR2 SYDVKM. Trimming pared 8 bases from V and 0 bases from J, leaving 11 bases between. The CDR3 is made up of 14 amino acids. The CDR3 loop is CASQDSLAKNIQYF. The CDR3 DNA reads TGTGCCAGCCAGGATAGTCTAGCCAAAAACATTCAGTACTTC.

The chain combines TRBV12-3 or TRBV12-4 with TRBJ1-6, with unresolved D. The CDR3 is 12 amino acids. V was pared by 3 bases and J by 14 bases, with 11 bases between. The CDR3 loop reads CASSLESATLHF. CDR3 bases: TGTGCCAGCAGTTTGGAGTCGGCTACCCTCCACTTT.

This chain joins TRBV18 and TRBJ1-1; D is unresolved. The CDR3 loop spans 15 amino acids. The V end was cut by 3 bases, the J end by 1 base, with 12 bases between. The germline gives CDR1 KGHSH, CDR2 LQKENI. The DNA for the CDR3 is TGTGCCAGCTCACCTAGTATTGGAGAGAACACTGAAGCTTTCTTT. Amino acid sequence: CASSPSIGENTEAFF.

DNA of the CDR3: TGTGCCAGCAGCCCCTCGGGAACGTACACCGGGGAGCTGTTTTTT. This translates into CASSPSGTYTGELFF. The rearrangement links TRBV7-3 to TRBJ2-2, with D perhaps matching TRBD2 (5 bases). CDR1 and CDR2 from the germline V gene are SGHTA and FQGTGA. The length of the CDR3 is 15 residues. The germline V and J ends were trimmed by 5 bases and 3 bases, with 13 bases remaining between them.

For the CDR3, the DNA is TGTGCCAGCAGCTTGTGGTCGATCAGGGTTGGGTACGAGCAGTACTTC. Translation gives CASSLWSIRVGYEQYF. The chain carries TRBV5-5 and TRBJ2-7, with TRBD1 as a possible D gene (5 bases). The V gene lost 1 base and the J gene lost 4 bases, with 18 bases spanning the gap. This CDR3 region has 16 residues. The V gene's germline CDR1 is SGHKS and CDR2 YYEKEE (reference sequence).

This rearrangement joins TRBV7-2 to TRBJ1-5; 10 positions agree with TRBD1. With 5 bases clipped from V and 4 bases from J, the junction kept 5 bases outside the gene matches. The CDR3 totals 15 residues. The germline V gene encodes CDR1 SGHTA and CDR2 FQGNSA. The CDR3 nucleotides read TGTGCCAGCAGCGCGTCGGGACAGGGGAATCAGCCCCAGCATTTT. It is translated as CASSASGQGNQPQHF.